This note documents a single T cell receptor beta chain sequence. This clone was counted once. Its antigen has not been determined. It has no much larger one-base neighbor in the sample; base qualities were not kept. This entry is derived from a study of blood T cell repertoires in COVID-19 (dated by TCRdb to 2020 to 2022). About the study as a whole: Collaborator samples came from the United States, Italy and Spain and covered acute and convalescent phases of COVID-19. The prospective study material was composed of cDNA or gDNA derived from T cells, B-cell-depleted T cells, or PBMCs. Subjects who had been exposed to COVID-19, were actively infected with it, or had recovered from it provided the deeply sampled blood TCRbeta repertoires that made up the dataset. The repertoires were made available in a free public database intended to serve as a resource for research on the immune response to SARS-CoV-2. The samples were drawn from two sources: the first 160 participants of the ongoing ImmuneRACE study, and 1,000 to 1,500 subjects contributed by 6 global collaborators. The sample metadata nearly always contained a de-identified subject ID, COVID-19 status, age in years and sex. Where available, HLA class I and class II types were taken from metadata supplied by the sample provider and were not determined by assay-based typing.

At one collaborating source in Seattle, patients were enrolled during active infection and were followed longitudinally through the course of disease. Collaborating institutions collected whole blood in K2EDTA tubes following their own protocols. For TCRbeta analysis, collaborators shipped samples in one of three forms: frozen whole blood, isolated PBMCs, or DNA extracted from either of those sample types. What the work shows at the level of the full study, not this receptor alone: The amount of clinical and demographic metadata varied by source and participant and was provided uncurated.

CDR1 and CDR2, per the germline V gene, are MGHRA and YSYEKL. The CDR3 starts with the cysteine, ends with the phenylalanine, and has 14 residues. Of the read, only the CDR3 DNA is kept; its 42 bases are in frame from base 1. Cut back by 1 base and 1 base, the V and J ends lie 7 bases apart. TCRbeta CDR3 regions were amplified from genomic DNA by means of the immunoSEQ Assay, a bias-controlled multiplex PCR. Under the source paper's analysis protocol: Nucleated cell counts per sample were estimated from amplification of reference gene primers within the assay. Sequence reads were collapsed and filtered to measure the absolute abundance of every unique TCRbeta CDR3 rearrangement. For each sample, productive Simpson clonality was calculated as the square root of Simpson's diversity index over productive rearrangements. As stored in TCRdb, this immuneACCESS dataset retains in-frame rearrangements with V and J assigned. A fraction of the clones does not appear; measured against another copy, unresolved V genes explain less than half of the discrepancy, and the remainder lacks a known reason. V and J calls and clone size are copied from that table; D and trimming were computed from the DNA. The sample includes approximately 500,000 clones, with about 88% observed a single time. The ten largest clones add up to around 7.8% of the sample.

The chain employs TRBV4-1 and TRBJ1-2; a confident D gene designation cannot be given. The sample consisted of peripheral blood. The sequence derives from a woman aged 45-59 years with COVID-19, enrolled during active disease. Here is the DNA: TGCGCCAGCAGCCAAGGTGAGCGTAACTATGGCTACACCTTC. Translated, it gives CASSQGERNYGYTF.